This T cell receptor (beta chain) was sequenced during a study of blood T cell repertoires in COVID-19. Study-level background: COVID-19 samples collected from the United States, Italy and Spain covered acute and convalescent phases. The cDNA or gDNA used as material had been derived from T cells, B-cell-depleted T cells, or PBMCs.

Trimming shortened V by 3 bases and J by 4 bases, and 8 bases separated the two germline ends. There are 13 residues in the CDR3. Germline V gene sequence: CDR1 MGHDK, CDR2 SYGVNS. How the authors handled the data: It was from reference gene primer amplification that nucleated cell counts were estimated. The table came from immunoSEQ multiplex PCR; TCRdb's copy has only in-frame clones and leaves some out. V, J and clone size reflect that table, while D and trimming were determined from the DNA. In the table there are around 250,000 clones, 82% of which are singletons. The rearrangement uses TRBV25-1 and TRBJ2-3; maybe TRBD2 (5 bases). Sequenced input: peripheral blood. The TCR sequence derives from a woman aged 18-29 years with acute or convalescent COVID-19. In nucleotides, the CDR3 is TGTGCCAGCAGTGAGCGAGGGTCAGATACGCAGTATTTT. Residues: CASSERGSDTQYF.